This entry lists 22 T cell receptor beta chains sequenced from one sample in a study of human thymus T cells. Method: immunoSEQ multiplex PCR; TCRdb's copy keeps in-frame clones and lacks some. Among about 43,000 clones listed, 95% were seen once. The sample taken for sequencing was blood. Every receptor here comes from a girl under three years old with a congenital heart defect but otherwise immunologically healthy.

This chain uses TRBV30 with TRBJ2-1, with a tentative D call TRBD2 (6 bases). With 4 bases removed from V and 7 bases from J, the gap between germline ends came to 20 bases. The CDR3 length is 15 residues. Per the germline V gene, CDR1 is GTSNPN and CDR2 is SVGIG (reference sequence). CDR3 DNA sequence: TGTGCCTGGAAGGCCGGGACTCTGGCTACTAATGAGCAGTTCTTC. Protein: CAWKAGTLATNEQFF.

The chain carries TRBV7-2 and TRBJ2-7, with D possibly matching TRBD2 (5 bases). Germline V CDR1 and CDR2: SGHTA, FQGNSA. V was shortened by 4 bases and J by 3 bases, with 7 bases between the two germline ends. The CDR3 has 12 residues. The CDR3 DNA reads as TGTGCCAGCAGCTCAGACTACTACGAGCAGTACTTC. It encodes CASSSDYYEQYF.

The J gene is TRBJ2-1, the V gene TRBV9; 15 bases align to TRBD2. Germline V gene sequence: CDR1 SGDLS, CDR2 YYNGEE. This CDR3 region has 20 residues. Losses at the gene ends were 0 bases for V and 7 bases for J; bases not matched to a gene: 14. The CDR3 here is CASSVGTGTSGRLSSNEQFF. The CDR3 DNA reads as TGTGCCAGCAGCGTAGGAACCGGGACTAGCGGGAGGCTGTCTTCGAATGAGCAGTTCTTC.

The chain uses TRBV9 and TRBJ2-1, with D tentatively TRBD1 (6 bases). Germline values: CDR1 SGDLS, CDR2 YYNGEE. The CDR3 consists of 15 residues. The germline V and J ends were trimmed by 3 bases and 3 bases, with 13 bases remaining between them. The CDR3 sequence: CASSETGDNYNEQFF. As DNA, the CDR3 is TGTGCCAGCAGCGAAACTGGGGACAACTACAATGAGCAGTTCTTC.

DNA for the CDR3: TGTGCCAGCACGACAGTCTCCTACGAGCAGTACTTC. Translated, it gives CASTTVSYEQYF. The genes are TRBV2 and TRBJ2-7, with D tentatively TRBD1 (5 bases). The CDR3 extends over 12 amino acids. Germline loops: CDR1 SNHLY, CDR2 FYNNEI. Trimming pared 7 bases from V and 0 bases from J, leaving 7 bases between.

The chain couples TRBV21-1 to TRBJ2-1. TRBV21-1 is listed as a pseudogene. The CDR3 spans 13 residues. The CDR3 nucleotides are TGTGCCAGCAGCAAAGAGGGCCGTACCGAGCAGTTCTTC. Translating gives CASSKEGRTEQFF.

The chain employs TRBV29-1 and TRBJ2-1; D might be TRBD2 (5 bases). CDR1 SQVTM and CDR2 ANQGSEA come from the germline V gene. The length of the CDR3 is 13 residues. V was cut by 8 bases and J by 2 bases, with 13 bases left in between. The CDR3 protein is CSTFRGTYNEQFF. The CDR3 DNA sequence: TGCAGCACTTTCCGGGGAACCTACAATGAGCAGTTCTTC.

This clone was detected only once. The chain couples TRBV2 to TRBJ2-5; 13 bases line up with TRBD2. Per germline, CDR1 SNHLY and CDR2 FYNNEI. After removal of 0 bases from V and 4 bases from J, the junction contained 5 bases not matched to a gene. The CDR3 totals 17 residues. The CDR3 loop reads CASSEAARTSGRETQYF. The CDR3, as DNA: TGTGCCAGCAGTGAAGCGGCTAGGACTAGCGGGAGAGAGACCCAGTACTTC. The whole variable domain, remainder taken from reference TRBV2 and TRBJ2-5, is EPEVTQTPSHQVTQMGQEVILRCVPISNHLYFYWYRQILGQKVEFLVSFYNNEISEKSEIFDDQFSVERPDGSNFTLKIRSTKLEDSAMYFCASSEAARTSGRETQYFGPGTRLLVL.

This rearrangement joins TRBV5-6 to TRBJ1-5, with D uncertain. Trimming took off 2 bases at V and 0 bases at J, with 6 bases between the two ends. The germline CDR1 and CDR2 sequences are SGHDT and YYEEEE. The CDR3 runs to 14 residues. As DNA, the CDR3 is TGTGCCAGCAGCTTATCGGGTAGCAATCAGCCCCAGCATTTT. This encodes CASSLSGSNQPQHF.

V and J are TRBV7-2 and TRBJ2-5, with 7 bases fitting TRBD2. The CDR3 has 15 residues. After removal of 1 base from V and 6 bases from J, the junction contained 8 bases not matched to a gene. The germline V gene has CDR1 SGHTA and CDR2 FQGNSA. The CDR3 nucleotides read TGTGCCAGCAGCTTAGTCGGCGGGAGCCCAAAGACCCAGTACTTC. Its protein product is CASSLVGGSPKTQYF.

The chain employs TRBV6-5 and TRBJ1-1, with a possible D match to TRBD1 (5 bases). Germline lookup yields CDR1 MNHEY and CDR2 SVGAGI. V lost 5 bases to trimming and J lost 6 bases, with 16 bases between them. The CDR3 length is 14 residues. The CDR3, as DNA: TGTGCCAGCAGTACGTCCGACAGTCCCCCTGAAGCTTTCTTT. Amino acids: CASSTSDSPPEAFF.

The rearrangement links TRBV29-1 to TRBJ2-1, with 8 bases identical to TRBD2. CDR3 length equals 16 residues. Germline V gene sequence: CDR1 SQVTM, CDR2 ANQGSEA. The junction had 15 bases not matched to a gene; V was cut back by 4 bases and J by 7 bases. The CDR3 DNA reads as TGCAGCGTTGCCTCCGGGAGGGCCTCTATCCGGAATGAGCAGTTCTTC. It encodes CSVASGRASIRNEQFF.

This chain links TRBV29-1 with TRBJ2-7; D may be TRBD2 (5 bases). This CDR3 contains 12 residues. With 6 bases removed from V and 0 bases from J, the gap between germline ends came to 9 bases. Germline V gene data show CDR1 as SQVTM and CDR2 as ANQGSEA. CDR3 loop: CSVADYSYEQYF. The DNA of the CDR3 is TGCAGCGTGGCTGACTACTCCTACGAGCAGTACTTC.

The chain's CDR3 is CASSCTRQGGYTF. Here the CDR3 DNA reads TGTGCCAGCAGTTGTACCCGACAGGGGGGCTACACCTTC. J is TRBJ1-2 and V is TRBV6-6; TRBD1 matches 8 bases. Germline loops: CDR1 MNHNY, CDR2 SVGAGI (reference sequence). V was clipped by 4 bases and J by 8 bases; unmatched bases: 6. The CDR3 totals 13 residues.

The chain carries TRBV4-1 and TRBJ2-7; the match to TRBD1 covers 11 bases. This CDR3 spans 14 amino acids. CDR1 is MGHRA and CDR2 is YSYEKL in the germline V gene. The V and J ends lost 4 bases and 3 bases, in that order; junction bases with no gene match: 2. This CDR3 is CASSRGTGGYEQYF. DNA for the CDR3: TGCGCCAGCAGCCGCGGGACAGGGGGCTACGAGCAGTACTTC.

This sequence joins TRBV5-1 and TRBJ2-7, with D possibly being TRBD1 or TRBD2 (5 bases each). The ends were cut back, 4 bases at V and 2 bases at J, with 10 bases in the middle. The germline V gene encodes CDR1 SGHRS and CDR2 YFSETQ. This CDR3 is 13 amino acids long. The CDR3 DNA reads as TGCGCCAGCAGCCAGGGAGACACCTACGAGCAGTACTTC. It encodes CASSQGDTYEQYF.

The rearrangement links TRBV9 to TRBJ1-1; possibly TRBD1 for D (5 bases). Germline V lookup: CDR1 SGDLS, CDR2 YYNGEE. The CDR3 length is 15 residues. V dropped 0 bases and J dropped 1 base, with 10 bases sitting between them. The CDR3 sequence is CASSVDWGRNTEAFF. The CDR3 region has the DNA TGTGCCAGCAGCGTAGATTGGGGGAGGAACACTGAAGCTTTCTTT.

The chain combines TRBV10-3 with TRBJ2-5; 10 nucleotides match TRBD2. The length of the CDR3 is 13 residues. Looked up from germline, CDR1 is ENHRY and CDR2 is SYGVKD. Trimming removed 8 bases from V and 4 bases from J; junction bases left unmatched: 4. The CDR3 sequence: CAIGVAGGETQYF. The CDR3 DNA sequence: TGTGCCATCGGGGTAGCGGGAGGAGAGACCCAGTACTTC.

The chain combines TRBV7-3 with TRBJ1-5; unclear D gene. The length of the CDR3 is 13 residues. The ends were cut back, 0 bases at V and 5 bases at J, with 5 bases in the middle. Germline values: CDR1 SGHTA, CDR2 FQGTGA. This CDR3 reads CASSLTIHQPQHF. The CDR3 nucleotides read TGTGCCAGCAGCTTAACGATTCATCAGCCCCAGCATTTT.

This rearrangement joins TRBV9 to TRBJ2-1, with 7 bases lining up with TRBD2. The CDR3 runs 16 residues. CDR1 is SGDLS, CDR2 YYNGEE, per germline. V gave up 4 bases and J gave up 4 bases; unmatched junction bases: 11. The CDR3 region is CASSYSMASGYNEQFF. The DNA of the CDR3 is TGTGCCAGCAGCTACTCAATGGCTAGCGGTTACAATGAGCAGTTCTTC.

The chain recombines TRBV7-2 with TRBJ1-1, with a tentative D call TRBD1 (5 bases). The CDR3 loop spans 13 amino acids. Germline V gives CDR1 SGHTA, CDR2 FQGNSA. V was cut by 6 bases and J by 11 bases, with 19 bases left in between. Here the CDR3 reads CASSSGTSQMAFF. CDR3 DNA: TGTGCCAGCAGTAGCGGGACCTCCCAAATGGCTTTCTTT.

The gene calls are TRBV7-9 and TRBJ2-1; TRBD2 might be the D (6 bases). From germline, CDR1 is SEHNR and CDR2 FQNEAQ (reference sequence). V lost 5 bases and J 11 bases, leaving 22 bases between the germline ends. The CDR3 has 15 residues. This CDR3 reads CASSNPGLPKGQQFF. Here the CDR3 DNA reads TGTGCCAGCAGCAATCCGGGACTCCCAAAAGGTCAGCAGTTCTTC.